This entry features one TCR beta chain sequence. Its antigen is still unknown. These data belong to a study of a mutant IDH1 vaccine in newly diagnosed glioma. This table comes from immunoSEQ multiplex PCR, and its TCRdb copy is limited to in-frame clones, with some not included. Altogether about 58,000 clones are present, about 86% being singletons, with the ten largest covering 7.4%. The time point: week 5, during vaccination. The study gave 300 ug of mutant IDH1 20-mer peptide per vaccine dose, with topical imiquimod. The CDR3 is 12 residues long. CDR1 is SGHVS and CDR2 is FQNEAQ in the germline V gene. Losses at the gene ends were 6 bases for V and 4 bases for J; bases not matched to a gene: 3.

J is TRBJ2-7 and V is TRBV7-8; 7 nucleotides line up with TRBD1. The specimen comprised PBMCs, sampled from a glioma patient whose treatment included an IDH1 peptide vaccine. The sequence came from a woman in her 50s with glioma. The DNA of the CDR3 is TGTGCCAGCAGACTACAGGGGTACGAGCAGTACTTC. Translated, it gives CASRLQGYEQYF.